This T cell receptor (beta chain) derives from a study of blood T cell repertoires in COVID-19. Study details: Both acute and convalescent COVID-19 samples were obtained from the United States, Italy and Spain. T cells, B-cell-depleted T cells, or PBMCs provided the cDNA or gDNA that served as material.

Authors' data handling: From reference gene primer amplification, estimates of nucleated cell counts were derived. Produced via immunoSEQ multiplex PCR; TCRdb's table is partial and in-frame only. That table is the source of V, J and clone size, and D and trimming were worked out from the DNA. The data contain around 250,000 clones, around four fifths of them seen just once; the ten biggest clones take up around 7.9%. The CDR3 spans 15 residues. Germline-derived CDR1 and CDR2 are SGHRS and YFSETQ. The V gene end was trimmed by 5 bases and the J gene end by 4 bases; junction bases not matched to a gene: 8.

The sample taken for sequencing was peripheral blood. This chain joins TRBV5-1 and TRBJ1-4; 7 nucleotides agree with TRBD1. This TCR was recovered from a man aged 35-49 years with active or convalescent COVID-19. The CDR3 is CASRNLGQSNEKLFF. DNA for the CDR3: TGCGCCAGCAGAAACTTGGGACAGAGTAATGAAAAACTGTTTTTT.